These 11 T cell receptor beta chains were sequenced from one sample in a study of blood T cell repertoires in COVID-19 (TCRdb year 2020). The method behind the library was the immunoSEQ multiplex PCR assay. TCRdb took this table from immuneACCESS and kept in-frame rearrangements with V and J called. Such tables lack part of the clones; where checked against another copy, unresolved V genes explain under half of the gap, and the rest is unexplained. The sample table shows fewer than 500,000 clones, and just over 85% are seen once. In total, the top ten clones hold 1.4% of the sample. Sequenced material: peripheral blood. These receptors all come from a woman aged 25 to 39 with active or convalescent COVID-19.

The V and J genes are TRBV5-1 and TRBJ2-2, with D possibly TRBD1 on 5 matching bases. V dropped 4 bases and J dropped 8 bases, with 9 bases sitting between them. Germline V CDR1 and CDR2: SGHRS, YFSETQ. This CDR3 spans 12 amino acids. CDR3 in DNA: TGCGCCAGCAGCAGCCGACAGGGGGAGCTGTTTTTT. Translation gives CASSSRQGELFF.

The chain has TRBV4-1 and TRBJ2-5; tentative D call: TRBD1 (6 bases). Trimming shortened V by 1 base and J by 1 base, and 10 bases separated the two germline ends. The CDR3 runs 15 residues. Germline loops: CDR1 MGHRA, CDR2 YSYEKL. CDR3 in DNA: TGCGCCAGCAGCCAAGTCTCAGGGGTCCAAGAGACCCAGTACTTC. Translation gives CASSQVSGVQETQYF.

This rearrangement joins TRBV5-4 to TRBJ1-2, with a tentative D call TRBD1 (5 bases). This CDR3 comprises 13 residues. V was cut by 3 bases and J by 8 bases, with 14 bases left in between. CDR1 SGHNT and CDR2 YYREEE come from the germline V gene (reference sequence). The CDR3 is CASSWPGELGYTF. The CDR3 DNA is TGTGCCAGCAGCTGGCCGGGGGAGCTGGGCTACACCTTC.

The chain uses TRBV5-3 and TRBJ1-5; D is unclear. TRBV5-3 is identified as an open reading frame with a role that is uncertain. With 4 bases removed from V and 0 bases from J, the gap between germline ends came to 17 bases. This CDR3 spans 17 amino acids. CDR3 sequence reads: CARSQPDPLDSNQPQHF. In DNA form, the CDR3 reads TGTGCCAGAAGCCAACCCGACCCTCTAGATAGCAATCAGCCCCAGCATTTT.

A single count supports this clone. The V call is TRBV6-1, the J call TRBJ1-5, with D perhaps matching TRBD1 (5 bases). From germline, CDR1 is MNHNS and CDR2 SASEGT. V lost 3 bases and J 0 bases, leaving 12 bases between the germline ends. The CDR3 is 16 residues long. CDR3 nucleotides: TGTGCCAGCAGTGATTGGTCAGGGTATAGCAATCAGCCCCAGCATTTT. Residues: CASSDWSGYSNQPQHF.

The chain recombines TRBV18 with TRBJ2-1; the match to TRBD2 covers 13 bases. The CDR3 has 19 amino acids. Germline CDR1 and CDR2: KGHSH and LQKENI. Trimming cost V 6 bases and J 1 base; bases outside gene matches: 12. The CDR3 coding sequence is TGTGCCAGCTCGTCAAAACTAGCGGGGGGGAAGCCTTCCTACAATGAGCAGTTCTTC. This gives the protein CASSSKLAGGKPSYNEQFF. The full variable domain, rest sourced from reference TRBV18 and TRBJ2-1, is NAGVMQNPRHLVRRRGQEARLRCSPMKGHSHVYWYRQLPEEGLKFMVYLQKENIIDESGMPKERFSAEFPKEGPSILRIQQVVRGDSAAYFCASSSKLAGGKPSYNEQFFGPGTRLTVL.

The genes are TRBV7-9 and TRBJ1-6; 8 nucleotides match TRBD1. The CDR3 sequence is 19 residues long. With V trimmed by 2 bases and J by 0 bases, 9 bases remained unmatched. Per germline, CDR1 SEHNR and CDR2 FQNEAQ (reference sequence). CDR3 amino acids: CASSLTCWDRSSYNSPLHF. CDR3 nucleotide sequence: TGTGCCAGCAGCTTAACCTGTTGGGACAGGAGCTCCTATAATTCACCCCTCCACTTT.

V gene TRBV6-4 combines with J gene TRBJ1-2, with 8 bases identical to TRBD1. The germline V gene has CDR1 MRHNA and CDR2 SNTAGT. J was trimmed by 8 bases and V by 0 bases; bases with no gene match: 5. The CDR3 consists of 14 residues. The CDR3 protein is CASSDSRQGHGYTF. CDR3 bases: TGTGCCAGCAGTGACTCCCGACAGGGGCACGGCTACACCTTC.

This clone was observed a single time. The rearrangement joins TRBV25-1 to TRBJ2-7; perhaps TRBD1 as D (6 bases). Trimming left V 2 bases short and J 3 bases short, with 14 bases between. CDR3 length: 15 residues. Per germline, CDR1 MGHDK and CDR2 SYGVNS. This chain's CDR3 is CASSENRALDYEQYF. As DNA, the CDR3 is TGTGCCAGCAGTGAAAACAGGGCCCTGGACTACGAGCAGTACTTC.

The CDR3 protein is CASSYVAASGNQPQHF. Written as DNA, the CDR3 is TGTGCCAGCAGTTACGTAGCCGCAAGTGGCAATCAGCCCCAGCATTTT. This chain links TRBV6-2 or TRBV6-3 with TRBJ1-5; no clear D. The germline V gene encodes CDR1 MNHEY and CDR2 SVGEGT. The V end was cut by 2 bases, the J end by 2 bases, with 13 bases between. The CDR3 covers 16 residues.

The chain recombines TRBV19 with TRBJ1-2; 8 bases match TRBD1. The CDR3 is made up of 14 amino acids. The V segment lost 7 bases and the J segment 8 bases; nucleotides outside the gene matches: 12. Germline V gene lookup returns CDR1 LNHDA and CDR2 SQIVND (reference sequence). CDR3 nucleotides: TGTGCCAGTACCCCCGGGACAGGTCGGAGCGGCTACACCTTC. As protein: CASTPGTGRSGYTF.